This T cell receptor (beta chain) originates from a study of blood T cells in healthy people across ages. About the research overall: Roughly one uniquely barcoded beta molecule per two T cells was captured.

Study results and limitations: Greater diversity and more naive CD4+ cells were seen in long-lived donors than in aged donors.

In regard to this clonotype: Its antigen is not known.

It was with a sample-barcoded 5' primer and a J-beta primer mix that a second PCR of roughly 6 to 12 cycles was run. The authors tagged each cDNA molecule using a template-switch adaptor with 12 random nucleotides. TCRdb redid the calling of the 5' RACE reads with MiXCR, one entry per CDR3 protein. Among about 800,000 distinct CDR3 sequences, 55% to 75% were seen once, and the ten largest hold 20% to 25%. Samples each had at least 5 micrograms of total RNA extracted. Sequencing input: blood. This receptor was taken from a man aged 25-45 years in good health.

CDR3: CSATTGAYNEQFF. In DNA form, the CDR3 reads TGCAGTGCTACGACAGGGGCCTACAATGAGCAGTTCTTC. J is TRBJ2-1 and V is TRBV20-1, with 8 bases that match TRBD1. CDR1 is DFQATT, CDR2 SNEGSKA, per germline (reference sequence). The CDR3 length is 13 residues. V dropped 4 bases and J dropped 2; count of bases not matched to a gene: 1.